This T cell receptor beta chain was captured by sequencing in a study of identifying expanded T cells in peripheral blood. The repertoire was sequenced with immunoSEQ multiplex PCR; TCRdb's copy has only in-frame clones and lacks some. The sample holds fewer than 85,000 clones, about 91% seen once. Germline V CDR1 and CDR2: SGDLS, YYNGEE. This CDR3 is 13 amino acids long. V gave up 0 bases and J gave up 9 bases; unmatched junction bases: 2. A note on this clone: Its antigen is not identified.

No infections or other immune events were documented during collection. Findings and caveats of the study: Differentially abundant clones: 0.95 to 1.5 between replicates, 16.4 at two to three weeks, around 19 at four.

The J gene is TRBJ2-1, the V gene TRBV9; TRBD1 matches 8 bases. The clonotype was recovered from a person aged 18-70 years in good health. Sequences were obtained from blood. In DNA form, the CDR3 reads TGTGCCAGCAGCGTAGCTACAGGGGGTGAGCAGTTCTTC. It encodes CASSVATGGEQFF.